Below are 19 T cell receptor beta chains sequenced from a single sample in a study of cytomegalovirus exposure and HLA in healthy donors. Amplification used 60 Vbeta primers and 13 Jbeta primers. The protocol was immunoSEQ multiplex PCR, while the TCRdb copy is restricted to in-frame clones and leaves out a portion. The table lists approximately 99,000 clones, 73% of them singletons. Sample: PBMCs. The receptors were gathered from a man aged 35-49 years in good health and CMV-seronegative.

This clone has a single count. The genes are TRBV7-2 and TRBJ2-7, with 8 positions matching TRBD1. The CDR3 is made up of 13 amino acids. Looked up from germline, CDR1 is SGHTA and CDR2 is FQGNSA. V lost 2 bases and J lost 5; bases outside the gene matches: 2. The CDR3 DNA sequence: TGTGCCAGCAGCTTACAGGGGGCGGACGAGCAGTACTTC. Residues: CASSLQGADEQYF.

This clone was detected only a few times. This sequence joins TRBV9 and TRBJ1-2; D gene unclear. The CDR3 runs 15 residues. Trimming cost V 4 bases and J 2 bases, with 15 bases left between them. Germline CDR1 and CDR2: SGDLS and YYNGEE. As DNA, the CDR3 is TGTGCCAGCAGCCAATCCCTCACAGACAACTATGGCTACACCTTC. Its translation: CASSQSLTDNYGYTF.

CDR3 sequence: CASTPWRPTPTGAKNTEAFF. The CDR3 nucleotides are TGTGCCAGCACCCCTTGGAGGCCCACCCCGACAGGGGCAAAAAACACTGAAGCTTTCTTT. This chain links TRBV28 with TRBJ1-1; TRBD1 aligns across 8 bases. Germline CDR1 and CDR2: MDHEN and SYDVKM. Unmatched junction bases numbered 24, after V lost 7 bases and J lost 2 bases. The length of the CDR3 is 20 residues.

This clone has just a few counts. The V and J genes are TRBV6-1 and TRBJ1-4; D is unclear. This CDR3 has 15 amino acids. Germline CDR1 and CDR2: MNHNS and SASEGT. Between the trimmed V and J ends, which lost 4 bases and 5 bases, there was a span of 14 bases. The CDR3, as DNA: TGTGCCAGCAGTGTTCGGACGGGGAGGAATGAAAAACTGTTTTTT. This gives the protein CASSVRTGRNEKLFF.

This CDR3 reads CASSSTRGGETQYF. The DNA of the CDR3 is TGTGCCAGCAGCTCGACTAGGGGAGGAGAGACCCAGTACTTC. The chain uses TRBV5-6 and TRBJ2-5; tentative D call: TRBD2 (6 bases). The germline V gene encodes CDR1 SGHDT and CDR2 YYEEEE. V lost 3 bases and J 4 bases, leaving 13 bases between the germline ends. The CDR3 totals 14 residues.

For the CDR3, the DNA is TGTGCCAGCAGCCAGACTAGCGGGGGGCCCGGTGGGTATGAGCAGTTCTTC. Protein: CASSQTSGGPGGYEQFF. V and J are TRBV2 and TRBJ2-1, with 13 nucleotides matching TRBD2. The V segment lost 6 bases and the J segment 8 bases; nucleotides outside the gene matches: 13. The CDR3 is 17 amino acids. Germline V gene data show CDR1 as SNHLY and CDR2 as FYNNEI.

The V and J genes are TRBV10-1 and TRBJ1-5; 8 nucleotides line up with TRBD1. Germline V gene data show CDR1 as WNHNN and CDR2 as SYGVQD (reference sequence). The CDR3 has 18 residues. Trimming took 0 bases from V and 5 from J; bases not matched to a gene: 12. The DNA of the CDR3 is TGCGCCAGCAGTGAGTCCCGGGACAGGATCGGAAAGCATCAGCCCCAGCATTTT. Protein sequence: CASSESRDRIGKHQPQHF.

The V gene is TRBV15, the J gene TRBJ1-5; the match to TRBD1 covers 11 bases. The CDR3 extends over 17 amino acids. Germline V gives CDR1 LNHNV, CDR2 YYDKDF (reference sequence). Unmatched junction bases numbered 9, after V lost 2 bases and J lost 6 bases. The CDR3 spells CATSRPGGTGGTQPQHF. For the CDR3, the DNA is TGTGCCACCAGCAGACCAGGGGGGACAGGGGGTACTCAGCCCCAGCATTTT.

V is TRBV30 and J is TRBJ1-2; tentative D call: TRBD1 (6 bases). This CDR3 contains 13 residues. Germline lookup yields CDR1 GTSNPN and CDR2 SVGIG (reference sequence). Trimming took 0 bases from V and 6 from J, leaving 11 bases between them. The CDR3 sequence is CAWSVPGVHGYTF. As DNA, the CDR3 is TGTGCCTGGAGTGTACCAGGGGTACATGGCTACACCTTC.

This chain uses TRBV9 with TRBJ1-2; TRBD1 might be the D (5 bases). This CDR3 has 15 residues. Germline values: CDR1 SGDLS, CDR2 YYNGEE. V lost 2 bases and J lost 0, with 11 bases in between. The CDR3 nucleotides are TGTGCCAGCAGCGTCGGACACACCTCTAACTATGGCTACACCTTC. Protein product: CASSVGHTSNYGYTF.

The chain links TRBV6-5 to TRBJ2-7; TRBD2 aligns across 7 bases. The CDR3 is 14 residues long. Germline assignment: CDR1 MNHEY and CDR2 SVGAGI. V was pared by 6 bases and J by 3 bases, with 8 bases of the junction left unmatched. CDR3 DNA sequence: TGTGCCAGCAGCCTGGGGGGGGGATACTACGAGCAGTACTTC. It codes for CASSLGGGYYEQYF.

The table lists this clone with a few counts. The chain is built from TRBV11-2 and TRBJ2-1, with D unclear. The CDR3 is 11 residues long. Trimming removed 4 bases at V and 6 bases at J, with 4 bases between. The V gene's germline CDR1 is SGHAT and CDR2 FQNNGV. Written as DNA, the CDR3 is TGTGCCAGCAGCTCCATCAATGAGCAGTTCTTC. It codes for CASSSINEQFF.

This chain connects TRBV11-3 to TRBJ2-5, with a possible D match to TRBD1 (5 bases). V was cut by 5 bases and J by 4 bases, with 17 bases left in between. The CDR3 has 15 amino acids. Germline values: CDR1 SGHNT, CDR2 YENEEA. CDR3 in DNA: TGTGCCAGCAGCATCGGGCTGGGGCCAGGAGAGACCCAGTACTTC. As protein: CASSIGLGPGETQYF.

The chain recombines TRBV27 with TRBJ1-1; D gene uncertain. V lost 0 bases and J lost 4, with 15 bases in between. This CDR3 has 16 residues. CDR1 is MNHEY and CDR2 is SMNVEV in the germline V gene (reference sequence). CDR3 DNA sequence: TGTGCCAGCAGTTTATCGATCGTGCGGCTGGGCACTGAAGCTTTCTTT. It encodes CASSLSIVRLGTEAFF.

The gene calls are TRBV11-3 and TRBJ2-3, with 10 bases matching TRBD1. V lost 1 base and J lost 3; bases outside the gene matches: 4. CDR1 is SGHNT, CDR2 YENEEA, per germline. The CDR3 consists of 16 residues. The DNA of the CDR3 is TGTGCCAGCAGCTTAGGGGGGACAGGGGCAACAGATACGCAGTATTTT. Its translation: CASSLGGTGATDTQYF. The complete variable domain, with remaining parts taken from reference TRBV11-3 and TRBJ2-3, reads EAGVVQSPRYKIIEKKQPVAFWCNPISGHNTLYWYLQNLGQGPELLIRYENEEAVDDSQLPKDRFSAERLKGVDSTLKIQPAELGDSAVYLCASSLGGTGATDTQYFGPGTRLTVL.

The chain joins TRBV4-1 to TRBJ2-7; D possibly corresponds to TRBD1 (6 bases). The V end was cut by 6 bases, the J end by 1 base, with 13 bases between. Germline assignment: CDR1 MGHRA and CDR2 YSYEKL. This CDR3 is 14 amino acids long. Written as DNA, the CDR3 is TGCGCCAGCAGTTATCCCGGACAGTCCTACGAGCAGTACTTC. Its translation: CASSYPGQSYEQYF.

The chain recombines TRBV19 with TRBJ1-2, with a tentative D call TRBD1 (5 bases). Trimming removed 3 bases at V and 0 bases at J, with 20 bases between. The CDR3 sequence is 18 residues long. Germline loops: CDR1 LNHDA, CDR2 SQIVND (reference sequence). The CDR3 sequence: CASSIGVGWAGTNYGYTF. For the CDR3, the DNA is TGTGCCAGTAGTATCGGTGTAGGGTGGGCAGGGACTAACTATGGCTACACCTTC. Full variable domain (outside the CDR3, taken from reference TRBV19 and TRBJ1-2): DGGITQSPKYLFRKEGQNVTLSCEQNLNHDAMYWYRQDPGQGLRLIYYSQIVNDFQKGDIAEGYSVSREKKESFPLTVTSAQKNPTAFYLCASSIGVGWAGTNYGYTFGSGTRLTVV.

The J gene is TRBJ2-5, the V gene TRBV29-1; D is possibly TRBD1 (5 bases). This CDR3 has 12 amino acids. The germline V gene encodes CDR1 SQVTM and CDR2 ANQGSEA. Trimming cost V 7 bases and J 2 bases, with 11 bases left between them. The CDR3 here is CSGYAGQETQYF. The CDR3, as DNA: TGCAGCGGGTATGCAGGGCAAGAGACCCAGTACTTC.

The V call is TRBV4-3, the J call TRBJ2-7, with TRBD1 identical over 7 bases. Germline V CDR1 and CDR2: LGHNA, YSLEER. This CDR3 comprises 22 residues. Germline trimming cut 2 bases from V and 2 bases from J; bases unmatched to any gene: 27. CDR3 protein: CASSQSLIPTGYKLVKAYEQYF. The CDR3 coding sequence is TGCGCCAGCAGCCAAAGCCTTATACCGACAGGGTATAAGTTAGTGAAAGCCTACGAGCAGTACTTC.